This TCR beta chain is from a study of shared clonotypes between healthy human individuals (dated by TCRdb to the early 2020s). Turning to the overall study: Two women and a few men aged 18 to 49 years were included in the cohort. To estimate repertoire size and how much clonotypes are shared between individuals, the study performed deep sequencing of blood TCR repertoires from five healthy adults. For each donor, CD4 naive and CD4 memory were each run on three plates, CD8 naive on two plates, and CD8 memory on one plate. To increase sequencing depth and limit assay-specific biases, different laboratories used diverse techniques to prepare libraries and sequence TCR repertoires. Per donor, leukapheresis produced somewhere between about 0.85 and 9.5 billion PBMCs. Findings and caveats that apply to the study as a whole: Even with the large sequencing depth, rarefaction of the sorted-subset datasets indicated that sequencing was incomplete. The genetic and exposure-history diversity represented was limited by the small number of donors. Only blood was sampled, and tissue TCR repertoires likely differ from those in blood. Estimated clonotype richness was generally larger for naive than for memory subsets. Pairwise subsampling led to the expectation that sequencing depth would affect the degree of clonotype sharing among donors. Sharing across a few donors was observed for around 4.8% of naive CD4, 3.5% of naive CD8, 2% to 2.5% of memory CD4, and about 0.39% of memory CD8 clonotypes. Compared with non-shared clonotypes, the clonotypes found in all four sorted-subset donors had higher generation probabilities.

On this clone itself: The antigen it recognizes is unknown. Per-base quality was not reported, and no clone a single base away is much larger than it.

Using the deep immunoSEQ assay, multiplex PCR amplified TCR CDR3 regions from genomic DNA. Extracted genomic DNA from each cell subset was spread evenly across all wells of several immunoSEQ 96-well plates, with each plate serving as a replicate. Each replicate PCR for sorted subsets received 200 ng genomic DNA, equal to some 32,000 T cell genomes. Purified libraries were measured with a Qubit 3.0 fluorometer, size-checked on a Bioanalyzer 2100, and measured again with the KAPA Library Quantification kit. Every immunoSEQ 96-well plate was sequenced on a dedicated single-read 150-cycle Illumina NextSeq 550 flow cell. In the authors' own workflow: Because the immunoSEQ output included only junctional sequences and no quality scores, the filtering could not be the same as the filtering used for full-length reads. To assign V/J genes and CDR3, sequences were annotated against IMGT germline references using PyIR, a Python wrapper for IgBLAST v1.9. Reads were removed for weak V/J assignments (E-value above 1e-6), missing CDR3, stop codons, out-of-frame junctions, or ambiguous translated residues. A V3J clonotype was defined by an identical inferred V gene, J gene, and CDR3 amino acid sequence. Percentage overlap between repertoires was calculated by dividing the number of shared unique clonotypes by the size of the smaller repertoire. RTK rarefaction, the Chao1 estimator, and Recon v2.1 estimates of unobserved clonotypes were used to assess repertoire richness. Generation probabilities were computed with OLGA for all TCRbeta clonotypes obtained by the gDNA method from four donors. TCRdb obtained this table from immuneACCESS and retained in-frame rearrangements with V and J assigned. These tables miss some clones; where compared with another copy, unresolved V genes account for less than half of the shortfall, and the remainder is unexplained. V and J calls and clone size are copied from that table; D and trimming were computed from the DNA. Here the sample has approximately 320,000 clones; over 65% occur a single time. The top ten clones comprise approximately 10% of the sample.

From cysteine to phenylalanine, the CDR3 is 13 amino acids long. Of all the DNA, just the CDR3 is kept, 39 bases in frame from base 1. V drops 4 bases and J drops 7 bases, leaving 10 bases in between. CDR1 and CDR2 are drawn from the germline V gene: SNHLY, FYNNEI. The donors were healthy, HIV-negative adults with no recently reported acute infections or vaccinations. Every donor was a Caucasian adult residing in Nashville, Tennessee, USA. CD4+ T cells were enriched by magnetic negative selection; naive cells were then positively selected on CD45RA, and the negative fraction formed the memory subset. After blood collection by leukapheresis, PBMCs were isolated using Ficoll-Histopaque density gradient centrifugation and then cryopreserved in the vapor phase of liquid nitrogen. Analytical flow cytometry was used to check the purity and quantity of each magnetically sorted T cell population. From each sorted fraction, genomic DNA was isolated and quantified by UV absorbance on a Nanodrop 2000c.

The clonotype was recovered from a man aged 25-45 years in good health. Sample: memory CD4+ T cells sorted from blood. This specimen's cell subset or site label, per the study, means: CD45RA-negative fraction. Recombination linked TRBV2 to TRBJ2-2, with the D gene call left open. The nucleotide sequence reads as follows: TGTGCCAGCAGTGCCAGTGCTGACGGGGAGCTGTTTTTT. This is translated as CASSASADGELFF.